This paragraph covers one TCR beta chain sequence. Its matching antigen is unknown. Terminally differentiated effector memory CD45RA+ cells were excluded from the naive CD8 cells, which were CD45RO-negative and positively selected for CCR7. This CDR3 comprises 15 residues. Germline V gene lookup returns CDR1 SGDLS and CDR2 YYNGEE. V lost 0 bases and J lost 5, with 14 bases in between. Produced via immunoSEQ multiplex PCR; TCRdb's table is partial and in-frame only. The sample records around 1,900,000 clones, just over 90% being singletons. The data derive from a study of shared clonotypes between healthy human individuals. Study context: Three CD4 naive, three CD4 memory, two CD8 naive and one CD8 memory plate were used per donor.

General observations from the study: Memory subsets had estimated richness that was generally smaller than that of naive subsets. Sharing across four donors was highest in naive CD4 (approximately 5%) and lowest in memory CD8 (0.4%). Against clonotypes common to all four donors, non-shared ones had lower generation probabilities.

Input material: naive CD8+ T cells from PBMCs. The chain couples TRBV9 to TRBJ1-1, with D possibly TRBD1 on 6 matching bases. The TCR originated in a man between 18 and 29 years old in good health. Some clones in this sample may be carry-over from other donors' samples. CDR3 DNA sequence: TGTGCCAGCAGCGTAGTGGGGGCTTCAGTGACTGAAGCTTTCTTT. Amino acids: CASSVVGASVTEAFF.